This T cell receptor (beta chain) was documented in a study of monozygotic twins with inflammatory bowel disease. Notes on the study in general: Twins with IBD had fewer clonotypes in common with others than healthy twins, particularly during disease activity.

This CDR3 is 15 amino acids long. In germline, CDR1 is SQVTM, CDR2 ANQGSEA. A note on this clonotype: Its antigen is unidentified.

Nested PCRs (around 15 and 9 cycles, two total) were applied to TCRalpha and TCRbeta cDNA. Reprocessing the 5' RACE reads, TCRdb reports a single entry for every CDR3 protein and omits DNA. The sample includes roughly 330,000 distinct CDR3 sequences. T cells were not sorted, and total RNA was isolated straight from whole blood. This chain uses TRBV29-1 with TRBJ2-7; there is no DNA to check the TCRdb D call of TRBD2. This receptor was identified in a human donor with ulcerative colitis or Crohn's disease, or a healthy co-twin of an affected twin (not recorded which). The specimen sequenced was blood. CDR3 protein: CSSTNQIAGVYEQYF.